A few counts support the clone carrying this T cell receptor (beta chain). One end of the junction is discordant with germline, which a read error may explain. Specified time point: persistent/refractory GD, antithyroid drugs over 5 years with positive TRAb. RNA extracted from PBMCs served as the sequencing template. EDTA tubes collected roughly 9.6 milliliters of peripheral blood. The sample belongs to a study of regulatory T cells in long-lasting Graves disease. Library construction for TCR beta used iRepertoire HTBI primers and Arm-PCR of CDR3 regions. TCRdb itself ran the multiplex PCR reads through MiXCR, one entry per CDR3 protein. The table lists approximately 690,000 distinct CDR3 sequences, about 32% of them singletons, with around 40% in the top ten. The sequence was collected from a female donor with Graves disease. The sequencing here drew on peripheral blood mononuclear cells (PBMCs), taken when the disease was refractory, from a patient treated with antithyroid drugs.

CDR3 in amino acids: CASSVGNNSPPHF. Here the CDR3 DNA reads TGTGCCAGCAGCGTAGGGAATAATTCACCCCCCCACTTT. V and J are TRBV9 and TRBJ1-6; D uncertain. Germline V gene lookup returns CDR1 SGDLS and CDR2 YYNGEE. CDR3 length: 13 residues.